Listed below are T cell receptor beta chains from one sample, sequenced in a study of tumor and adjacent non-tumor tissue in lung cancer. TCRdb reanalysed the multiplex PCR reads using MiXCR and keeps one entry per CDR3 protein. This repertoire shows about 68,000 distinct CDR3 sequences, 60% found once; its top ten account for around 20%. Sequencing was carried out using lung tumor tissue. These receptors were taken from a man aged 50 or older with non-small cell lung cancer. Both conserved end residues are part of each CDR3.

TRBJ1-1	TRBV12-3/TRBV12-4	CASSLGQGGSLNTEAFF
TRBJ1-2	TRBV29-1	CSGSDSYGYTF
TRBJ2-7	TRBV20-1	CSAKGTLSSYEQYF
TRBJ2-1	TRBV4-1	CASCPRTSGRNNGQFF
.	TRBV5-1	CASSLDGFTDTQHF
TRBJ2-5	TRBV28	CVSSRLAGGLGETQYF
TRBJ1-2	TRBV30	CARGQGPSDYGYTF
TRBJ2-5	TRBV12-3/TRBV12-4	CASTGTSGEGETQYF
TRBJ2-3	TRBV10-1	CASSGAGTDAQYF
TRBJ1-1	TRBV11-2	CAGSLVPGNTEAFF
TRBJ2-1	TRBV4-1	CASSQGGSGVEQFF
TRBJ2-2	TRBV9	CASSEGFTGELFF
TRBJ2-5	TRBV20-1	CSAKKTNTFKETQYF
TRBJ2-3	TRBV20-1	CSASPRTGGYTDTQYF
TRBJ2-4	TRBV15	CATSSFPIPGDKNIQYF
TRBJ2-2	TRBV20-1	CSASKANTGEMLF
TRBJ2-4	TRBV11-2	CASSLGTQGGAKNIQYF
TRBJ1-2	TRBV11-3	CARQRARGYTF
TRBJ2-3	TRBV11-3	CTSSPGTSGGTTDTQYF
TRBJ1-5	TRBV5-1	CASSLEGGHQPQHF
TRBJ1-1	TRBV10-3	CAISEFGQIRYTEAFF
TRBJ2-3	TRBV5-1	CASSLGAPTDMQYF
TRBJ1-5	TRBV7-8	CASSLGAGKGQPEHF
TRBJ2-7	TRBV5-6	CASSLDRMHSYEQYF
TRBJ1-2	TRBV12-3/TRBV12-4	CASWIGYTF
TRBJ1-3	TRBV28	CASSPTGSSGNTIYF
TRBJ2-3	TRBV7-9	CASSLGNSGSRTDTQYF
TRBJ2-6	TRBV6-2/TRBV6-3	CASWRGSSGANVLTF
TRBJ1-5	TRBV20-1	CSGRGGQGADQPQHF
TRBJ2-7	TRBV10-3	CAVSESGVQTPYEQYF
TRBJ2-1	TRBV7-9	CASSRMIAVYNEQFF
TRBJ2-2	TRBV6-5	CASSYLTSGRAGELFF
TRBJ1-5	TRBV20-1	CSAHDRGKQPQHF
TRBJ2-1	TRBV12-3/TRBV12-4	CASSRGQRGYNEQFF
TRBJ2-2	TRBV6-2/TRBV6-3	CASSSPFTVAPRELFF
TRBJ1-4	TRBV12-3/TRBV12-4	CASSPGTGGEEKLFF
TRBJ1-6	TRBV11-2	CARSFSGHNYNSHLHF
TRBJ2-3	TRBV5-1	CASSLLAGHTNAQYF
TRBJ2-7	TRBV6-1	CASRGRASSYEQYF
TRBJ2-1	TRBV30	CPWTLEGYYNEQFF
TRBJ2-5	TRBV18	CASSPRVLVRREETLYF
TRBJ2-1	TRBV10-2	CASSEQGGNEQFF
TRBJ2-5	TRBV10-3	CASRGAETQYF
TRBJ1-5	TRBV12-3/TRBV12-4	CASSSQGPQPQHF
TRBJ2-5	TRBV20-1	CSARELAGLEIQYF
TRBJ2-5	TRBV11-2	CASGSTWGVPETQYF
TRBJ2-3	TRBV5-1	CASSLSGTLHTDTQYF
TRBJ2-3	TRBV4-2	CASSLGGVTDTQYF
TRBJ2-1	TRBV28	CASSRNNEQFF
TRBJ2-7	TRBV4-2	CASSHTSGSKNEQYF
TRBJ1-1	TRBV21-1	CTNSGQGNTEAFF
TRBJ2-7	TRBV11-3	CASNLKVCGTKKYF